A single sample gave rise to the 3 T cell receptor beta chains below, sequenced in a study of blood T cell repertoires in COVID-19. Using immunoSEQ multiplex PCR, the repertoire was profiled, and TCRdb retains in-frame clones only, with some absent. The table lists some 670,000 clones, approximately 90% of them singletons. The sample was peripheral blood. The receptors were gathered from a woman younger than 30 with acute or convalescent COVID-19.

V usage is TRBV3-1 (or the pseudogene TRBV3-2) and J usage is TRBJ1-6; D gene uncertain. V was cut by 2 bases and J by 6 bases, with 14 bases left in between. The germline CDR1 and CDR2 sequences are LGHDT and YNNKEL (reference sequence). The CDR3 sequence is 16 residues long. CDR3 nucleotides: TGTGCCAGCAGCCAAAACAGTGGGCCGGTTAATTCACCCCTCCACTTT. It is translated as CASSQNSGPVNSPLHF.

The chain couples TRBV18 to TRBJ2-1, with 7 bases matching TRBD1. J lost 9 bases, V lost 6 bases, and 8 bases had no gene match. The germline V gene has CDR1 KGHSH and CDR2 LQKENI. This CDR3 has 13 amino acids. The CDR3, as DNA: TGTGCCAGCTCGCTCGACAGGGCCAGTGAGCAGTTCTTC. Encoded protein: CASSLDRASEQFF.

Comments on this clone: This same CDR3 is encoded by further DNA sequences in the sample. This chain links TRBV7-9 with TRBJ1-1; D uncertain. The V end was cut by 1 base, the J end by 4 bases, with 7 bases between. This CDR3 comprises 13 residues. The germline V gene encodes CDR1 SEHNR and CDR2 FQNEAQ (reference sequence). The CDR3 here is CASSLGRVTEAFF. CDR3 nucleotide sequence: TGTGCCAGCAGCTTAGGCCGGGTCACTGAAGCTTTCTTT.